This paragraph reports one T cell receptor (beta chain). Method: immunoSEQ multiplex PCR; TCRdb's copy keeps in-frame clones and lacks some. This table holds approximately 110,000 clones, over 80% found once. This entry belongs to a study of T cells after somatic rescue of genetic block. Trimming cost V 6 bases and J 3 bases, with 11 bases left between them. Germline V gives CDR1 ENHRY, CDR2 SYGVKD. The CDR3 is made up of 13 amino acids. The receptor's source is a woman between 18 and 30 years old. The rearrangement links TRBV10-3 to TRBJ1-1; a possible D gene is TRBD1 (5 bases). Sequences were obtained from peripheral blood mononuclear cells (PBMCs). CDR3: CAIRDGGDTEAFF. The CDR3 DNA reads TGTGCCATCAGAGACGGGGGGGACACTGAAGCTTTCTTT.